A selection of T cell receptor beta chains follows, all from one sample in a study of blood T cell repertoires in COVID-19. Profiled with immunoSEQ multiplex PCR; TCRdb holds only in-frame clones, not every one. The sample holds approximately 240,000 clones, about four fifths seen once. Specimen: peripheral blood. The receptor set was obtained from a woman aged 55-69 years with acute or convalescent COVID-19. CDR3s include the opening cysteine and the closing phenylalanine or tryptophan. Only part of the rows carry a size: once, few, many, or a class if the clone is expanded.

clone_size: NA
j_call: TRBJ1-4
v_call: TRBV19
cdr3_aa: CASSPGQNNEKLFF

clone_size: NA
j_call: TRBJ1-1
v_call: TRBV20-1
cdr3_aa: CAGGLGTEAFF

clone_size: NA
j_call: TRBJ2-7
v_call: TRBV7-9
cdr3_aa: CASSRGTGRSYEQYF

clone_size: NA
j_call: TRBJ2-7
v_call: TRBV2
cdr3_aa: CASSGTGAYEQYF

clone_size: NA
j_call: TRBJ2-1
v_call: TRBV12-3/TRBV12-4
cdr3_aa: CASSLATYNEQFF

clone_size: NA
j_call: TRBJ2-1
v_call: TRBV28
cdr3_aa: CASSSGTFSYNEQFF

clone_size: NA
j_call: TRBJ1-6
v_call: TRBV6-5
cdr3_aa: CASSPRDRANSPLHF

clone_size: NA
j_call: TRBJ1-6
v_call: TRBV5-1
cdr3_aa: CASSLTAGASNSPLHF

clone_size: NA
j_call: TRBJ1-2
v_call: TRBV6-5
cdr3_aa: CASSPGTGIYGYTF

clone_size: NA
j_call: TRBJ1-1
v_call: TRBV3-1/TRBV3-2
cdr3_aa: CASTLTRDRGDRDTEAFF

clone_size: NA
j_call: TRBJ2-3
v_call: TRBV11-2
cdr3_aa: CASGGPFGLAPDTQYF

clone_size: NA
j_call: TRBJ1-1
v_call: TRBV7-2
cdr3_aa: CASSLRKTNTEAFF

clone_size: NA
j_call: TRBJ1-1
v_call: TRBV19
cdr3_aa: CASSIAREAFF

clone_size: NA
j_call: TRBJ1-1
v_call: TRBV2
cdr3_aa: CASSERFQGGEAFF

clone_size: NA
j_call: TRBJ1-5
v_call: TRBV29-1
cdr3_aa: CSVVSGDQPQHF

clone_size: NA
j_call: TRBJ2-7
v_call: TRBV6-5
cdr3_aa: CASTLASSYEQYF

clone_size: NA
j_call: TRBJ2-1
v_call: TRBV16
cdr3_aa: CASSPSWTGENEQFF

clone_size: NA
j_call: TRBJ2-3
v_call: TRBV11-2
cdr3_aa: CASSFFQGRTDTQYF

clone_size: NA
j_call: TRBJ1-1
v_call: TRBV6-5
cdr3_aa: CACGRGQSTEAFF

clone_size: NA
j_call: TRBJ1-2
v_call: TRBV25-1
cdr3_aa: CASSGTGDRSGYTF

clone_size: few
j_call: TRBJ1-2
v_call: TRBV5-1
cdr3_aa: CASSPGSNYGYTF

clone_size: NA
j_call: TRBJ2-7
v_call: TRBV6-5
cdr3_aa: CASSYSTSGPYEQYF

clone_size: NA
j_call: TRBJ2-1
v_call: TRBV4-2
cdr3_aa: CASSQELQDRAYNEQFF

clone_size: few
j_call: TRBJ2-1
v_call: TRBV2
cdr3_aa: CASNRRGGNEQFF

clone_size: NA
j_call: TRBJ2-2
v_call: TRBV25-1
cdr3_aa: CASSGFHPGQGNTGELFF

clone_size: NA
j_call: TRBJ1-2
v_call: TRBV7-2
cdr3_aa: CASSRYRGEGYTF

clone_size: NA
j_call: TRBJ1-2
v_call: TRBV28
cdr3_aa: CASSLSGLDGYTF

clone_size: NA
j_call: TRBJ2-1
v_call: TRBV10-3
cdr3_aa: CAIRAGVGNEQFF

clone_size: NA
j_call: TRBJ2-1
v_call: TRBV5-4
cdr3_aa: CASSSPPSQAGNEQFF

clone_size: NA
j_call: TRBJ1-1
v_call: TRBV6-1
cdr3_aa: CASSESMNTEAFF

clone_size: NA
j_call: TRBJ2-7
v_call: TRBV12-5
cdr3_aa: CASAPRQPPYEQYF

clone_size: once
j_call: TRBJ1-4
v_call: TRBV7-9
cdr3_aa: CASSSSDRPGGKLFF

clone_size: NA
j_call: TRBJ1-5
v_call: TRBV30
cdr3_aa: CAWSLGTGGNQPQHF

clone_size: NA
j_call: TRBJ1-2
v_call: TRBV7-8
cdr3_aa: CASSKQSQGYGYTF

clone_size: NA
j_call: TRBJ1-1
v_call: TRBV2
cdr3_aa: CASSEYEGTEAFF

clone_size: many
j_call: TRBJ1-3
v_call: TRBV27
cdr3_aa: CASSVSLSGNTIYF

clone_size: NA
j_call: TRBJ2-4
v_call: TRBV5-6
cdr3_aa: CASSPDSSSLYF

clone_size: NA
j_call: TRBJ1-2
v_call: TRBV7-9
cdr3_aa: CASSSSTGSDGYTF

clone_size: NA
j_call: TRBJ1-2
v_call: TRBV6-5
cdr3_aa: CASTNSGGAGGYTF

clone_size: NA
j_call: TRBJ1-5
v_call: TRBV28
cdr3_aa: CASSTGQGPNQPQHF

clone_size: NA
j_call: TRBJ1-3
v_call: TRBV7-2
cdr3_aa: CASSIAGRGFSGNTIYF

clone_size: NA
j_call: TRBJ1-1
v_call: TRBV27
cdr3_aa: CASSRYRGHTEAFF

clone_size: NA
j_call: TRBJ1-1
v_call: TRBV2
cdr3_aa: CASRPNNGLNTEAFF

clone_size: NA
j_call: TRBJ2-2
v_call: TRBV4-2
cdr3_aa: CASSPGAGPNTGELFF

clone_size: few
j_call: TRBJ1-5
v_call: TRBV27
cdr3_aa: CASRHRQEGFGAQHF

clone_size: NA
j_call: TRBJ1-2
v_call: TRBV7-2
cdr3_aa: CASTYPRGGPHNYGYTF

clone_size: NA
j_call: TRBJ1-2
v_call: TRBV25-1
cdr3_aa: CDLPGQGARDGYTF

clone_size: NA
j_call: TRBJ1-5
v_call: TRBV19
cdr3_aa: CASRVRDKNSNQPQHF

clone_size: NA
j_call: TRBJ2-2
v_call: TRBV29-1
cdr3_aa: CSVAPGHSTGELFF

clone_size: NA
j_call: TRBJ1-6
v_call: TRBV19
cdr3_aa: CASSIASSPLHF

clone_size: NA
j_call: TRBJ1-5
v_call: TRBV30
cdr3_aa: CAWSVHGNQPQHF

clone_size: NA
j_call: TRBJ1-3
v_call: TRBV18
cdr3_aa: CASSPPRTGNTIYF

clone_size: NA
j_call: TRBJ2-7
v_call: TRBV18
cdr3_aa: CASSPLSDRGEQYF

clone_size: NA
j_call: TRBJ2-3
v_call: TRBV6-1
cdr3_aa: CASSEIEQGTQYF

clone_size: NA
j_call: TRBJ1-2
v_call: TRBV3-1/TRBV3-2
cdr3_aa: CASSQGLINYGYTF